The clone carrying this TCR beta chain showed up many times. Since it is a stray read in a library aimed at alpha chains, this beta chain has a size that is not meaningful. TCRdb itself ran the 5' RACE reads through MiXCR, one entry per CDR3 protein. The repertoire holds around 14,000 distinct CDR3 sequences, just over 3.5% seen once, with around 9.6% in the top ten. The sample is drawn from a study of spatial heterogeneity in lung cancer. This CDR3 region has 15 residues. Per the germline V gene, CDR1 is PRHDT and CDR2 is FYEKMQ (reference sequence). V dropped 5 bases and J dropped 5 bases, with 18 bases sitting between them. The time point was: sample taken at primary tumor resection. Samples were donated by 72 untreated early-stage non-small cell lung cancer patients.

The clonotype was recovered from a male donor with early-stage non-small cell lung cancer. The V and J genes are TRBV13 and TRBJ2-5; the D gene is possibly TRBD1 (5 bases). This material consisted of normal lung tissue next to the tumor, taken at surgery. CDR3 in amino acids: CASSPRSGLGETQYF. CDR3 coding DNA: TGTGCCAGCAGCCCCCGATCAGGGCTAGGCGAGACCCAGTACTTC.